These T cell receptor beta chains were read from a single sample in a study of STAT5B mutations in CD4+ large granular lymphocyte leukemia. The assay was immunoSEQ multiplex PCR, and TCRdb's table has in-frame clones only and misses some. The table includes approximately 40,000 clones, around 84% detected once. The specimen was CD4+ T cells from blood buffy coats. These receptors all come from a human donor in good health. CDR3s include the opening cysteine and the closing phenylalanine or tryptophan. The D gene is left open where the match is weak. Some rows have no size entry. The others give once, few or many, or a class for an expanded clone.

D gene	J gene	clone size	V gene	CDR3 DNA	CDR3 protein
NA	TRBJ1-5	NA	TRBV18	TGTGCCAGCTCACCAGGGAGCGATCAGCCCCAGCATTTT	CASSPGSDQPQHF
TRBD1	TRBJ1-1	NA	TRBV30	TGTGCGTCCACCAAACCCACAGGGGGTGTTGAAGCTTTCTTT	CASTKPTGGVEAFF
NA	TRBJ2-2	NA	TRBV6-5	TGTGCCAGCAGGAGAGGGGACATCACCGGGGAGCTGTTTTTT	CASRRGDITGELFF
TRBD2	TRBJ2-2	NA	TRBV12-5	TGTGCTAGTGCCTGGACTAGCGGGGGGCTTGTTCACACCGGGGAGCTGTTTTTT	CASAWTSGGLVHTGELFF
NA	TRBJ2-7	NA	TRBV6-6	TGTGCCAGCAGCCGGGTAGCCGACTCCTACGAGCAGTACTTC	CASSRVADSYEQYF
NA	TRBJ2-5	NA	TRBV5-4	TGTGCCAGCAGCGCCGCTACAGGGGGGGTTGAGACCCAGTACTTC	CASSAATGGVETQYF
TRBD2	TRBJ2-5	NA	TRBV19	TGTGCCAGTAGTATCCTAGCGGGAGGCCGGACCCAGTACTTC	CASSILAGGRTQYF
TRBD1	TRBJ1-4	NA	TRBV9	TGTGCCAGCAGCTCCCGGGACAGGGAGGAAGAAAAACTGTTTTTT	CASSSRDREEEKLFF
NA	TRBJ2-7	NA	TRBV6-5	TGTGCCAGCAGTTACGGGACACGCTCCTACGAGCAGTACTTC	CASSYGTRSYEQYF
NA	TRBJ1-5	NA	TRBV19	TGTGCCAGTAGGGAGGCCGGGACGAGCAATCAGCCCCAGCATTTT	CASREAGTSNQPQHF
NA	TRBJ2-3	NA	TRBV7-9	TGTGCCAGCAGCGAGAAGGGCCACACAGATACGCAGTATTTT	CASSEKGHTDTQYF
NA	TRBJ2-5	NA	TRBV19	TGTGCCAGTAGTATCAACAGGGAAGAGACCCAGTACTTC	CASSINREETQYF
NA	TRBJ2-2	once	TRBV18	TGTGCCAGCTCCCCCTCAGCTGCAAGAAGTACCGGGGAGCTGTTTTTT	CASSPSAARSTGELFF
NA	TRBJ1-4	NA	TRBV5-4	TGTGCCAGCAGTATGGGACTTTCCCAAAATGAAAAACTGTTTTTT	CASSMGLSQNEKLFF
TRBD1	TRBJ2-2	NA	TRBV6-5	TGTGCCAGCAGCTCGGACAGGGCCAACACCGGGGAGCTGTTTTTT	CASSSDRANTGELFF
NA	TRBJ2-7	NA	TRBV29-1	TGCAGCGTCGCTATGGGGGGAACCTACGAGCAGTACTTC	CSVAMGGTYEQYF
NA	TRBJ1-3	NA	TRBV30	TGTGCCTGGAGTGCCACCCGGAGCTCTGGAAACACCATATATTTT	CAWSATRSSGNTIYF
TRBD2	TRBJ2-5	NA	TRBV19	TGTGCCAGTAGTTTGAGACTAGCGGGAAGGGGAGAGACCCAGTACTTC	CASSLRLAGRGETQYF
TRBD2	TRBJ2-1	NA	TRBV7-3	TGTGCCAGCAGCCTGTCCGGGACTAGCGGTTTATACAATGAGCAGTTCTTC	CASSLSGTSGLYNEQFF
NA	TRBJ2-3	NA	TRBV7-9	TGTGCCAGCAGCTTAGAGGGCACAGATACGCAGTATTTT	CASSLEGTDTQYF
NA	TRBJ2-7	NA	TRBV6-1	TGTGCCAGCAACAGAAATAGCTACGAGCAGTACTTC	CASNRNSYEQYF
TRBD1	TRBJ1-3	NA	TRBV4-3	TGCGCCAGCAGCCGAGAACAGGGGAATAGGGGAAACACCATATATTTT	CASSREQGNRGNTIYF
NA	TRBJ2-4	NA	TRBV4-1	TGCGCCAGCAGCCAAGATTATATCGTAGTACGAAACATTCAGTACTTC	CASSQDYIVVRNIQYF
TRBD1	TRBJ1-2	NA	TRBV5-1	TGCGCCAGCAGCGAGGGACAGAACTATGGCTACACCTTC	CASSEGQNYGYTF
TRBD1	TRBJ1-1	NA	TRBV6-6	TGTGCCAGCAGAAACCTTGGACAGGGGAACACTGAAGCTTTCTTT	CASRNLGQGNTEAFF
NA	TRBJ2-2	few	TRBV5-1	TGCGCCAGCAGCTTGACTAGCACCGGGGAGCTGTTTTTT	CASSLTSTGELFF
NA	TRBJ2-2	NA	TRBV11-2	TGTGCCAGCAGCTCCATAGACGCAGGGACACTCACCGGGGAGCTGTTTTTT	CASSSIDAGTLTGELFF
NA	TRBJ1-2	NA	TRBV30	TGTGCCTGGAGTGTAGGAAGTAACTATGGCTACACCTTC	CAWSVGSNYGYTF
NA	TRBJ2-7	few	TRBV27	TGTGCCAGCAGTTTTCAGGGACTGACCGAGCAGTACTTC	CASSFQGLTEQYF
NA	TRBJ2-2	NA	TRBV18	TGTGCCAGCTCCCTCAACAGGGCCTCGAACACCGGGGAGCTGTTTTTT	CASSLNRASNTGELFF